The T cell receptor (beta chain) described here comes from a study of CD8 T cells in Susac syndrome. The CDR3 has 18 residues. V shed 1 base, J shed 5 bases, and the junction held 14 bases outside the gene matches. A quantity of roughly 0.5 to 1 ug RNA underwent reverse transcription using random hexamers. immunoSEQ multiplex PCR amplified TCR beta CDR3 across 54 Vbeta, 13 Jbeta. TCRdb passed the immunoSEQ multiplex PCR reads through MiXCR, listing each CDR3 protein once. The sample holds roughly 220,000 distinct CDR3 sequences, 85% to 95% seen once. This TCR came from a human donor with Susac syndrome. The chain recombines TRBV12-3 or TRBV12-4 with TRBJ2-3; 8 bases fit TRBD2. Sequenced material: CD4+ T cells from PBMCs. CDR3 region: CASSLEDRTLGTRDTQYF. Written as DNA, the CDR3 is TGTGCCAGCAGTTTAGAGGACAGAACCTTAGGGACTAGAGATACGCAGTATTTT.